The 5 T cell receptor beta chains given below trace back to one sample, sequenced in a study of cytotoxic CD8 clonotypes in ibrutinib-treated CLL. Here immunoSEQ multiplex PCR was the method, and the copy in TCRdb shows in-frame clones only, minus some. This sample yields about 160,000 clones, of which about four fifths are seen a single time; roughly 1.9% belongs to the top ten. This specimen was PBMCs, taken after 12 months of ibrutinib treatment. The receptors here all came from a human donor with chronic lymphocytic leukemia.

Turning to this clone: This clone may be a read error of a much larger clone one base away. V is TRBV9 and J is TRBJ1-3; maybe TRBD1 (5 bases). This CDR3 has 15 residues. Between the trimmed V and J ends, which lost 0 bases and 0 bases, there was a span of 7 bases. CDR1 is SGDLS, CDR2 YYNGEE, per germline. CDR3 loop: CASSVGGTSGNTIYF. The CDR3 DNA follows: TGTGCCAGCAGCGTAGGCGGGACCTCTGGAAACACCATATATTTT.

The chain joins TRBV6-5 to TRBJ2-5; no definite D call. Germline CDR1 reads MNHEY; CDR2 reads SVGAGI. The ends were cut back, 8 bases at V and 5 bases at J, with 12 bases in the middle. CDR3 length: 12 residues. The CDR3: CASLSSGETQYF. As DNA, the CDR3 is TGTGCCAGCTTAAGTTCCGGGGAGACCCAGTACTTC.

The rearrangement uses TRBV28 and TRBJ2-3; D possibly corresponds to TRBD2 (7 bases). Trimming pared 6 bases from V and 5 bases from J, leaving 18 bases between. The CDR3 is 15 amino acids. Per the germline V gene, CDR1 is MDHEN and CDR2 is SYDVKM. CDR3 sequence reads: CASRYSGGGGDTQYF. The CDR3 nucleotides are TGTGCCAGCAGATATAGCGGAGGGGGGGGAGATACGCAGTATTTT.

The chain has TRBV5-1 and TRBJ2-5; D is unclear. Germline V gene data show CDR1 as SGHRS and CDR2 as YFSETQ. The CDR3 runs 13 residues. With 0 bases removed from V and 3 bases from J, the gap between germline ends came to 6 bases. The CDR3 DNA follows: TGCGCCAGCAGCTTGGATTGGGAAGAGACCCAGTACTTC. This codes for CASSLDWEETQYF.

The V and J genes are TRBV27 and TRBJ2-7; D is possibly TRBD1 (6 bases). Deletions cut 6 bases from V and 3 bases from J, with 12 bases between. CDR1 is MNHEY and CDR2 is SMNVEV in the germline V gene (reference sequence). The CDR3 runs 13 residues. The CDR3 loop reads CASSRGGLYEQYF. In DNA, the CDR3 is TGTGCCAGCAGCCGAGGGGGTCTCTACGAGCAGTACTTC.